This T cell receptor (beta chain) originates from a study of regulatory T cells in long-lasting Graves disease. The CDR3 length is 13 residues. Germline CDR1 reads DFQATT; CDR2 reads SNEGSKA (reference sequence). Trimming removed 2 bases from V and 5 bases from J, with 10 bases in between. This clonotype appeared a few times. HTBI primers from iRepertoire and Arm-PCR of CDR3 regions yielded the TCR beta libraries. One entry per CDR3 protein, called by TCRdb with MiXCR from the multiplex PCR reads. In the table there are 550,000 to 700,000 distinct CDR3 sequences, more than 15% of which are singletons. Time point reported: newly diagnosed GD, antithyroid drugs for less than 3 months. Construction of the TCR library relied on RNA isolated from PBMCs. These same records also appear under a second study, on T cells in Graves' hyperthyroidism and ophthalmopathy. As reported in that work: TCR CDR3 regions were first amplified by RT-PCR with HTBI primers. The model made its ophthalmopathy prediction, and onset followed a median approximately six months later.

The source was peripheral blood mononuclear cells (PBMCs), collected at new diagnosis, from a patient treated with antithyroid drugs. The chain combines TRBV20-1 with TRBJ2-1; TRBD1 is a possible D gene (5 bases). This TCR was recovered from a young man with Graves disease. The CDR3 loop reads CSARSQGDNEQFF. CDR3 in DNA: TGCAGTGCTAGATCCCAGGGCGACAATGAGCAGTTCTTC.